This TCR beta chain emerged from a study of cytomegalovirus exposure and HLA in healthy donors. PCR used 60 Vbeta primers and 13 Jbeta primers. Clones were read by immunoSEQ multiplex PCR, and TCRdb kept only the in-frame ones, dropping some. The table has roughly 190,000 clones, under 85% seen once; the top ten hold around 1.6%. The CDR3 is 14 residues long. V was pared by 7 bases and J by 0 bases, with 11 bases between. The germline gives CDR1 SGDLS, CDR2 YYNGEE. The chain employs TRBV9 and TRBJ1-3; no clear D. This TCR derives from a woman younger than 35 in good health and CMV-seronegative. Sequences were obtained from PBMCs. The CDR3 loop reads CASGRSASGNTIYF. For the CDR3, the DNA is TGTGCCAGCGGGAGGTCCGCCTCTGGAAACACCATATATTTT. Together with reference TRBV9 and TRBJ1-3, the CDR3 gives the full variable domain: DSGVTQTPKHLITATGQRVTLRCSPRSGDLSVYWYQQSLDQGLQFLIQYYNGEERAKGNILERFSAQQFPDLHSELNLSSLELGDSALYFCASGRSASGNTIYFGEGSWLTVV.